The rows below give T cell receptor beta chains drawn from one sample of a study of blood T cell repertoires in COVID-19. Assay used: immunoSEQ multiplex PCR; TCRdb lists only in-frame clones, some missing. The sample has around 200,000 clones, under 85% seen once; the top ten hold approximately 7.1%. The sequencing sample was made of peripheral blood. These receptor sequences come from a human donor in a cohort sampled during active COVID-19. CDR3s include the opening cysteine and the closing phenylalanine or tryptophan. D genes are given only for firm matches. Not every row has a clone size; where given, it reads once, few, many or a size class.

j_gene: TRBJ2-7; abundance: .; d_gene: .; v_gene: TRBV28; CDR3nt: TGTGCCAGCATGATGACAGGTATTACCTACGAGCAGTACTTC; CDR3aa: CASMMTGITYEQYF
j_gene: TRBJ2-7; abundance: .; d_gene: .; v_gene: TRBV27; CDR3nt: TGTGCCAGCAGTTTGATGGGGGGCTCCTACGAGCAGTACTTC; CDR3aa: CASSLMGGSYEQYF
j_gene: TRBJ1-2; abundance: .; d_gene: .; v_gene: TRBV14; CDR3nt: TGTGCCAGCAGCCAAGATCTGCAGTATGGCTACACCTTC; CDR3aa: CASSQDLQYGYTF
j_gene: TRBJ2-7; abundance: .; d_gene: TRBD2; v_gene: TRBV9; CDR3nt: TGTGCCAGCAGCCCCGGGTCGACTAGCGGGGAGGGTGAGCAGTACTTC; CDR3aa: CASSPGSTSGEGEQYF
j_gene: TRBJ1-1; abundance: few; d_gene: TRBD1; v_gene: TRBV28; CDR3nt: TGTGCCAGCAGTTTACTGGGACAGATGAACACTGAAGCTTTCTTT; CDR3aa: CASSLLGQMNTEAFF
j_gene: TRBJ2-1; abundance: .; d_gene: TRBD2; v_gene: TRBV5-1; CDR3nt: TGCGCCAGCAGCTCTTTCAGCGGGGGCCGCTATGAGCAGTTCTTC; CDR3aa: CASSSFSGGRYEQFF
j_gene: TRBJ2-3; abundance: .; d_gene: TRBD2; v_gene: TRBV14; CDR3nt: TGTGCCAGCAGCCCCACTAGCGGGGGGCCCACAGATACGCAGTATTTT; CDR3aa: CASSPTSGGPTDTQYF
j_gene: TRBJ2-5; abundance: .; d_gene: TRBD2; v_gene: TRBV6-5; CDR3nt: TGTGCCAGCAGTTACGAGGTAGCGGGTAAAGAGACCCAGTACTTC; CDR3aa: CASSYEVAGKETQYF
j_gene: TRBJ2-6; abundance: once; d_gene: TRBD1; v_gene: TRBV7-9; CDR3nt: TGTGCCAGCAGCTTCCGGACAGGGAGAGGGGCCAACGTCCTGACTTTC; CDR3aa: CASSFRTGRGANVLTF
j_gene: TRBJ2-7; abundance: .; d_gene: .; v_gene: TRBV2; CDR3nt: TGTGCCAGCAGTGAACCCCAGGGTGGGTACGAGCAGTACTTC; CDR3aa: CASSEPQGGYEQYF
j_gene: TRBJ2-6; abundance: few; d_gene: TRBD2; v_gene: TRBV6-5; CDR3nt: TGTGCCAGCGGTCGGGGAGGGTTTGGGGCCAACGTCCTGACTTTC; CDR3aa: CASGRGGFGANVLTF
j_gene: TRBJ2-7; abundance: once; d_gene: .; v_gene: TRBV10-3; CDR3nt: TGTGCCATCAGTGACGGGTCCAATCCACTCGAGCAGTACTTC; CDR3aa: CAISDGSNPLEQYF
j_gene: TRBJ1-5; abundance: .; d_gene: .; v_gene: TRBV24-1; CDR3nt: TGTGCCACCAGTGATTCAGGGAGCAATCAGCCCCAGCATTTT; CDR3aa: CATSDSGSNQPQHF
j_gene: TRBJ2-5; abundance: few; d_gene: .; v_gene: TRBV20-1; CDR3nt: TGCAGTGCCGCGAACCAAGAGACCCAGTACTTC; CDR3aa: CSAANQETQYF
j_gene: TRBJ2-3; abundance: .; d_gene: TRBD2; v_gene: TRBV7-2; CDR3nt: TGTGCCAGCAGCTTCACTAGCGGCCGCACAGATACGCAGTATTTT; CDR3aa: CASSFTSGRTDTQYF
j_gene: TRBJ1-5; abundance: .; d_gene: .; v_gene: TRBV5-4; CDR3nt: TGTGCCAGCAGCTTGGGGAGGGGCCAGCCCCAGCATTTT; CDR3aa: CASSLGRGQPQHF
j_gene: TRBJ2-3; abundance: .; d_gene: TRBD2; v_gene: TRBV5-1; CDR3nt: TGCGCCAGCAGCTTGACTAGCGGGGGAACACATAGCACAGATACGCAGTATTTT; CDR3aa: CASSLTSGGTHSTDTQYF
j_gene: TRBJ2-5; abundance: .; d_gene: TRBD1; v_gene: TRBV2; CDR3nt: TGTGCCAGCATTCCCGTGACAGGGCCCTGGGAGACCCAGTACTTC; CDR3aa: CASIPVTGPWETQYF
j_gene: TRBJ2-1; abundance: .; d_gene: TRBD1; v_gene: TRBV3-1/TRBV3-2; CDR3nt: TGTGCCAGCAGCCAAGTCTACGACCTGGTGACGGGACAGGGTAATGAGCAGTTCTTC; CDR3aa: CASSQVYDLVTGQGNEQFF
j_gene: TRBJ1-1; abundance: .; d_gene: TRBD1; v_gene: TRBV11-3; CDR3nt: TGTGCCAGCAGCCCCACAGGGGCGCACACTGAAGCTTTCTTT; CDR3aa: CASSPTGAHTEAFF
j_gene: TRBJ1-2; abundance: few; d_gene: .; v_gene: TRBV3-1/TRBV3-2; CDR3nt: TGTGCCAGCAGCCAAGTTGGTTGGACACCTACGTACACCTTC; CDR3aa: CASSQVGWTPTYTF
j_gene: TRBJ1-6; abundance: .; d_gene: .; v_gene: TRBV6-4; CDR3nt: TGTGCCAGCAGTGATCAGGGCACGGGTTCACCCCTCCACTTT; CDR3aa: CASSDQGTGSPLHF
j_gene: TRBJ1-6; abundance: .; d_gene: .; v_gene: TRBV7-9; CDR3nt: TGTGCCAGCAGCCCCATCACAGGGTATAATTCACCCCTCCACTTT; CDR3aa: CASSPITGYNSPLHF
j_gene: TRBJ1-6; abundance: .; d_gene: TRBD1; v_gene: TRBV6-1; CDR3nt: TGTGCCAGCAGTGACGACAGGGCCTATAATTCACCCCTCCACTTT; CDR3aa: CASSDDRAYNSPLHF
j_gene: TRBJ1-1; abundance: once; d_gene: TRBD1; v_gene: TRBV7-8; CDR3nt: TGTGCCAGCAGTTGGACAGGGCCGGGAACTGAAGCTTTCTTT; CDR3aa: CASSWTGPGTEAFF
j_gene: TRBJ2-5; abundance: .; d_gene: TRBD1; v_gene: TRBV27; CDR3nt: TGTGCCAGCAGCCCATCCGGGACAGGGAAGCAAGAGACCCAGTACTTC; CDR3aa: CASSPSGTGKQETQYF
j_gene: TRBJ1-2; abundance: .; d_gene: TRBD1; v_gene: TRBV9; CDR3nt: TGTGCCAGCAGCGTAGCGACAGGGGATGGCTACACCTTC; CDR3aa: CASSVATGDGYTF
j_gene: TRBJ2-5; abundance: .; d_gene: .; v_gene: TRBV7-2; CDR3nt: TGTGCCAGCAGCCCTTTAGGGGTTATTGAAGAGACCCAGTACTTC; CDR3aa: CASSPLGVIEETQYF
j_gene: TRBJ1-2; abundance: .; d_gene: .; v_gene: TRBV10-3; CDR3nt: TGTGCCATCACTGCAGGGCGGTCCTATGGCTACACCTTC; CDR3aa: CAITAGRSYGYTF
j_gene: TRBJ2-2; abundance: .; d_gene: TRBD2; v_gene: TRBV4-1; CDR3nt: TGCGCCAGCAGCCGGCTAGCGGGCGCAAACACCGGGGAGCTGTTTTTT; CDR3aa: CASSRLAGANTGELFF
j_gene: TRBJ1-5; abundance: .; d_gene: .; v_gene: TRBV2; CDR3nt: TGTGCCAGCAGTGAGGAGACCGAAGTTTTTTATCAGCCCCAGCATTTT; CDR3aa: CASSEETEVFYQPQHF
j_gene: TRBJ2-3; abundance: once; d_gene: .; v_gene: TRBV11-2; CDR3nt: TGTGCCAGCAGCTTAGTGGGGGGAAGGGGAGATACGCAGTATTTT; CDR3aa: CASSLVGGRGDTQYF
j_gene: TRBJ2-5; abundance: once; d_gene: .; v_gene: TRBV5-5; CDR3nt: TGTGCCAGCAGCTGGGGCGCTGGGGAAGAGACCCAGTACTTC; CDR3aa: CASSWGAGEETQYF
j_gene: TRBJ1-5; abundance: .; d_gene: .; v_gene: TRBV5-6; CDR3nt: TGTGCCAGCAGCTTGGGCTCAGGGAGCAATCAGCCCCAGCATTTT; CDR3aa: CASSLGSGSNQPQHF
j_gene: TRBJ1-2; abundance: few; d_gene: .; v_gene: TRBV29-1; CDR3nt: TGCAGCGCCCGAGGACAGAACTATGGCTACACCTTC; CDR3aa: CSARGQNYGYTF
j_gene: TRBJ2-7; abundance: .; d_gene: TRBD1; v_gene: TRBV11-2; CDR3nt: TGTGCCAGCACTCGGAGTGGTGACAGGGGCGAGCAGTACTTC; CDR3aa: CASTRSGDRGEQYF
j_gene: TRBJ2-3; abundance: .; d_gene: .; v_gene: TRBV24-1; CDR3nt: TGTGCCACCAGTGATTCCCCGGGCGGGACGGAGGCAGATACGCAGTATTTT; CDR3aa: CATSDSPGGTEADTQYF
j_gene: TRBJ2-4; abundance: .; d_gene: .; v_gene: TRBV5-1; CDR3nt: TGCGCCAGCAGCTTGACAGGGGCCAAAAACATTCAGTACTTC; CDR3aa: CASSLTGAKNIQYF
j_gene: TRBJ2-7; abundance: .; d_gene: TRBD1; v_gene: TRBV11-2; CDR3nt: TGTGCCAGCAGCCCAGGACAGGGCCCCTACGAGCAGTACTTC; CDR3aa: CASSPGQGPYEQYF
j_gene: TRBJ1-1; abundance: .; d_gene: .; v_gene: TRBV5-5; CDR3nt: TGTGCCAGCAGCTTGGTGACAGACCCTGAAGCTTTCTTT; CDR3aa: CASSLVTDPEAFF
j_gene: TRBJ1-2; abundance: .; d_gene: TRBD1; v_gene: TRBV9; CDR3nt: TGTGCCAGCAGCGGACGGGACAGGGGTCGACGCGGCTATGGCTACACCTTC; CDR3aa: CASSGRDRGRRGYGYTF
j_gene: TRBJ1-5; abundance: .; d_gene: .; v_gene: TRBV3-1/TRBV3-2; CDR3nt: TGTGCCAGCAGCCGACTTTCAGGGAACAACCAGCCCCAGCATTTT; CDR3aa: CASSRLSGNNQPQHF